Listed below are T cell receptor beta chains from one sample, sequenced in a study of OX40 agonist ivuxolimab in advanced cancers. Sequenced by immunoSEQ multiplex PCR; TCRdb stores in-frame clones only, minus some. In the table there are approximately 79,000 clones, roughly 87% of which are singletons. Sample: CD4+ or CD8+ T cells sorted from blood, taken in a trial of the OX40 agonist ivuxolimab. The source of these receptors is an adult with an advanced solid tumor such as melanoma, head and neck, liver or kidney cancer. CDR3s include the opening cysteine and the closing phenylalanine or tryptophan. Each record gives: clone size, V gene, D gene, J gene, CDR3 DNA, CDR3 protein. D genes are given only for firm matches. Rows may omit the clone size; those that give it use once, few, many or a size class.

clone size: .
V gene: TRBV6-1
D gene: TRBD1
J gene: TRBJ2-7
CDR3 DNA: TGTGCCAGCAGAAGGGACAGGGTATACGAGCAGTACTTC
CDR3 protein: CASRRDRVYEQYF

clone size: .
V gene: TRBV19
D gene: TRBD2
J gene: TRBJ2-3
CDR3 DNA: TGTGCCAGTAGTATAGTGTGGGGCGGGGGGGCCACTACGCAGTATTTT
CDR3 protein: CASSIVWGGGATTQYF

clone size: .
V gene: TRBV27
D gene: TRBD1
J gene: TRBJ2-7
CDR3 DNA: TGTGCCAGCAGTCGCACAGGGGGTTCGAACGAGCAGTACTTC
CDR3 protein: CASSRTGGSNEQYF

clone size: .
V gene: TRBV19
D gene: .
J gene: TRBJ2-2
CDR3 DNA: TGTGCCAGTAGTATGCGGTGGGCGAACACCGGGGAGCTGTTTTTT
CDR3 protein: CASSMRWANTGELFF

clone size: few
V gene: TRBV7-6
D gene: .
J gene: TRBJ2-1
CDR3 DNA: TGTGCCAGCAGCTTAGTTGGGAATGAGCAGTTCTTC
CDR3 protein: CASSLVGNEQFF

clone size: few
V gene: TRBV7-2
D gene: .
J gene: TRBJ2-6
CDR3 DNA: TGTGCCAGCAGCTTAGGGCTCTCTGGGGCCAACGTCCTGACTTTC
CDR3 protein: CASSLGLSGANVLTF

clone size: .
V gene: TRBV7-6
D gene: .
J gene: TRBJ1-3
CDR3 DNA: TGTGCCAGCAGCGCAACAGGGTCTGGAAACACCATATATTTT
CDR3 protein: CASSATGSGNTIYF

clone size: .
V gene: TRBV5-4
D gene: TRBD1
J gene: TRBJ1-1
CDR3 DNA: TGTGCCAGCAGCTTGGACAGGGGTAGAGCTGAAGCTTTCTTT
CDR3 protein: CASSLDRGRAEAFF

clone size: .
V gene: TRBV10-3
D gene: .
J gene: TRBJ1-4
CDR3 DNA: TGTGCCATCTCGGCAGGATCAACTAATGAAAAACTGTTTTTT
CDR3 protein: CAISAGSTNEKLFF

clone size: .
V gene: TRBV18
D gene: .
J gene: TRBJ2-1
CDR3 DNA: TGTGCCAGCTCACAAGGCCAGGGGCACAATGAGCAGTTCTTC
CDR3 protein: CASSQGQGHNEQFF

clone size: .
V gene: TRBV10-3
D gene: .
J gene: TRBJ2-7
CDR3 DNA: TGTGCCATCACTGATAAATCAGAGGGCGAGCAGTACTTC
CDR3 protein: CAITDKSEGEQYF

clone size: once
V gene: TRBV11-3
D gene: TRBD2
J gene: TRBJ2-3
CDR3 DNA: TGTGCCAGCAGCTTAGATCTCAGACTAGCGACAGATACGCAGTATTTT
CDR3 protein: CASSLDLRLATDTQYF

clone size: .
V gene: TRBV10-3
D gene: .
J gene: TRBJ2-6
CDR3 DNA: TGTGCCATCACCCAGGCCGTGGGTGGGGCCAACGTCCTGACTTTC
CDR3 protein: CAITQAVGGANVLTF

clone size: .
V gene: TRBV2
D gene: .
J gene: TRBJ2-1
CDR3 DNA: TGTGCCAGCAGAAGAACCGGGTCCCTGTACAATGAGCAGTTCTTC
CDR3 protein: CASRRTGSLYNEQFF

clone size: .
V gene: TRBV19
D gene: .
J gene: TRBJ1-4
CDR3 DNA: TGTGCCAGTACCCTGCGGGAGAACCATGAAAAACTGTTTTTT
CDR3 protein: CASTLRENHEKLFF

clone size: .
V gene: TRBV11-3
D gene: .
J gene: TRBJ2-7
CDR3 DNA: TGTGCCAGCAGCACGGAGGGGAAGAAGGTTAACGAGCAGTACTTC
CDR3 protein: CASSTEGKKVNEQYF

clone size: .
V gene: TRBV30
D gene: .
J gene: TRBJ2-7
CDR3 DNA: TGTGCCTGGAGTACAGGGAGGGGGGGGGATATCGACGAGCAGTACTTC
CDR3 protein: CAWSTGRGGDIDEQYF

clone size: .
V gene: TRBV6-1
D gene: .
J gene: TRBJ2-7
CDR3 DNA: TGTGCCAGCATAGGGACCTACGAGCAGTACTTC
CDR3 protein: CASIGTYEQYF

clone size: .
V gene: TRBV30
D gene: .
J gene: TRBJ1-3
CDR3 DNA: TGTGCCTGCCGGACGGGACCTCGAAACACCATATATTTT
CDR3 protein: CACRTGPRNTIYF

clone size: .
V gene: TRBV2
D gene: TRBD1
J gene: TRBJ1-1
CDR3 DNA: TGTGCCAGCACAGAGACCCGCGCAGGGGGAACTGAAGCTTTCTTT
CDR3 protein: CASTETRAGGTEAFF

clone size: .
V gene: TRBV7-8
D gene: TRBD1
J gene: TRBJ1-2
CDR3 DNA: TGTGCCAGCAGCTCCACAGGGGCCTCTGGCTACACCTTC
CDR3 protein: CASSSTGASGYTF

clone size: .
V gene: TRBV5-4
D gene: .
J gene: TRBJ1-2
CDR3 DNA: TGTGCCAGCAGCATAGACAGGACCTATGGCTACACCTTC
CDR3 protein: CASSIDRTYGYTF

clone size: few
V gene: TRBV14
D gene: .
J gene: TRBJ1-3
CDR3 DNA: TGTGCCAGCAGCCAAACCAGTGACACCATATATTTT
CDR3 protein: CASSQTSDTIYF

clone size: .
V gene: TRBV6-6
D gene: TRBD1
J gene: TRBJ1-2
CDR3 DNA: TGTGCCAGCAGTTACTCAGGCAGGGGGGTAGATGGCTACACCTTC
CDR3 protein: CASSYSGRGVDGYTF

clone size: .
V gene: TRBV13
D gene: .
J gene: TRBJ1-5
CDR3 DNA: TGTGCCAGCAGCTTTAACCGGGGCCTCAATCAGCCCCAGCATTTT
CDR3 protein: CASSFNRGLNQPQHF

clone size: once
V gene: TRBV5-1
D gene: .
J gene: TRBJ2-7
CDR3 DNA: TGCGCCAGCAGCTTGGACCCGGCGGGGGAGCAGTACTTC
CDR3 protein: CASSLDPAGEQYF

clone size: .
V gene: TRBV6-1
D gene: .
J gene: TRBJ1-1
CDR3 DNA: TGTGCCAGCAGCCGCGGGGGGGGCACTGAAGCTTTCTTT
CDR3 protein: CASSRGGGTEAFF

clone size: .
V gene: TRBV11-2
D gene: .
J gene: TRBJ2-1
CDR3 DNA: TGTGCCAGCAGCTCACCGGGGGCGGGGTACAATGAGCAGTTCTTC
CDR3 protein: CASSSPGAGYNEQFF

clone size: .
V gene: TRBV19
D gene: TRBD2
J gene: TRBJ2-1
CDR3 DNA: TGTGCCAGTACCGTTAGCGGGGGGGCCTACAATGAGCAGTTCTTC
CDR3 protein: CASTVSGGAYNEQFF

clone size: .
V gene: TRBV7-3
D gene: .
J gene: TRBJ1-2
CDR3 DNA: TGTGCCAGCAGCTCCATTCCGGGACCCTCTACCTTCTGGAGCTATGGCTACACCTTC
CDR3 protein: CASSSIPGPSTFWSYGYTF

clone size: .
V gene: TRBV11-3
D gene: .
J gene: TRBJ2-7
CDR3 DNA: TGTGCCAGCAGCTTGGGCGCGAGCTCCTACGAGCAGTACTTC
CDR3 protein: CASSLGASSYEQYF

clone size: .
V gene: TRBV9
D gene: .
J gene: TRBJ2-3
CDR3 DNA: TGTGCCAGCAGCGTAAGACCCGACTTCAACACAGATACGCAGTATTTT
CDR3 protein: CASSVRPDFNTDTQYF

clone size: .
V gene: TRBV7-9
D gene: TRBD1
J gene: TRBJ2-5
CDR3 DNA: TGTGCCAGCAGCTCCCGGACAGGGGGCGAGGAGACCCAGTACTTC
CDR3 protein: CASSSRTGGEETQYF

clone size: .
V gene: TRBV6-6
D gene: .
J gene: TRBJ2-6
CDR3 DNA: TGTGCCAGCAAAAGGGCGCGATCTGGGGCCAACGTCCTGACTTTC
CDR3 protein: CASKRARSGANVLTF

clone size: .
V gene: TRBV7-2
D gene: .
J gene: TRBJ1-5
CDR3 DNA: TGTGCCAGCAGCTTATCTGGGACCGGGACCCAGCATTTT
CDR3 protein: CASSLSGTGTQHF

clone size: once
V gene: TRBV7-2
D gene: TRBD1
J gene: TRBJ2-5
CDR3 DNA: TGTGCCAGCAGCGACCGGGACAGAGAAGAGACCCAGTACTTC
CDR3 protein: CASSDRDREETQYF

clone size: .
V gene: TRBV11-2
D gene: TRBD1
J gene: TRBJ1-2
CDR3 DNA: TGTGCCAGCAGCCCCACGGGGACAGGGTGGTTTAATGGCTACACCTTC
CDR3 protein: CASSPTGTGWFNGYTF

clone size: .
V gene: TRBV7-3
D gene: TRBD1
J gene: TRBJ2-5
CDR3 DNA: TGTGCCAGCAGCGGGACAGGGGGAGCGACCCAGTACTTC
CDR3 protein: CASSGTGGATQYF

clone size: .
V gene: TRBV11-2
D gene: .
J gene: TRBJ1-5
CDR3 DNA: TGTGCCAGCAGCTTAGCAACAGGGCCTCAGCCCCAGCATTTT
CDR3 protein: CASSLATGPQPQHF

clone size: .
V gene: TRBV29-1
D gene: .
J gene: TRBJ2-5
CDR3 DNA: TGCAGCGCTGGACTCGGTGCGGGGACCCAGTACTTC
CDR3 protein: CSAGLGAGTQYF

clone size: .
V gene: TRBV11-2
D gene: TRBD1
J gene: TRBJ1-4
CDR3 DNA: TGTGCCAGCAGCGGACGGGACAGGGCAACTAATGAAAAACTGTTTTTT
CDR3 protein: CASSGRDRATNEKLFF

clone size: .
V gene: TRBV29-1
D gene: TRBD1
J gene: TRBJ1-1
CDR3 DNA: TGCAGCGTTGAAGTATGGGACAGGGTTACCACTGAAGCTTTCTTT
CDR3 protein: CSVEVWDRVTTEAFF

clone size: once
V gene: TRBV30
D gene: .
J gene: TRBJ1-5
CDR3 DNA: TGTGCCTGGAGCCGCTGGGGGCAGCCCCAGCATTTT
CDR3 protein: CAWSRWGQPQHF

clone size: .
V gene: TRBV7-2
D gene: TRBD2
J gene: TRBJ2-5
CDR3 DNA: TGTGCCAGCAGCTTTCAGGCGGGGGACCAAGAGACCCAGTACTTC
CDR3 protein: CASSFQAGDQETQYF

clone size: .
V gene: TRBV7-2
D gene: .
J gene: TRBJ1-3
CDR3 DNA: TGTGCCAGCAGCTTAGGGAGGGGCACCATATATTTT
CDR3 protein: CASSLGRGTIYF

clone size: .
V gene: TRBV30
D gene: .
J gene: TRBJ1-2
CDR3 DNA: TGTGCCTGTCCCGGGAACTATGGCTACACCTTC
CDR3 protein: CACPGNYGYTF

clone size: few
V gene: TRBV5-1
D gene: .
J gene: TRBJ1-6
CDR3 DNA: TGCGCCAGCAGCTTAACAGGGAGCTCCTATAATTCACCCCTCCACTTT
CDR3 protein: CASSLTGSSYNSPLHF

clone size: .
V gene: TRBV27
D gene: TRBD1
J gene: TRBJ1-6
CDR3 DNA: TGTGCCAGCAGTTTACATGAGGGGGCGACGGGGGCACCCCTCCACTTT
CDR3 protein: CASSLHEGATGAPLHF

clone size: .
V gene: TRBV19
D gene: .
J gene: TRBJ2-1
CDR3 DNA: TGTGCCAGTGGAAGGGGACTTCAATCCTACAATGAGCAGTTCTTC
CDR3 protein: CASGRGLQSYNEQFF

clone size: .
V gene: TRBV7-2
D gene: .
J gene: TRBJ1-3
CDR3 DNA: TGTGCCAGCAGCGCGCGGACAGCGACCTCTGGAAACACCATATATTTT
CDR3 protein: CASSARTATSGNTIYF

clone size: .
V gene: TRBV7-2
D gene: .
J gene: TRBJ1-5
CDR3 DNA: TGTGCCAGCAGCCTACAGCTGAATAGCAATCAGCCCCAGCATTTT
CDR3 protein: CASSLQLNSNQPQHF